The present T cell receptor (beta chain) was sequenced within a study of blood T cell repertoires in COVID-19. At the level of the study: The United States, Italy and Spain supplied acute and convalescent COVID-19 samples. T cells, B-cell-depleted T cells, or PBMCs supplied cDNA or gDNA.

Original methodology: Quantification of nucleated cells was approximated via reference gene primer amplification. The data were produced by immunoSEQ multiplex PCR, yet TCRdb's version contains in-frame clones alone and is incomplete. V and J calls and clone size are as listed in that table; D and trimming were resolved from the DNA. Counted here are 55,000 to 90,000 clones, roughly nine tenths occurring once; the ten biggest clones make up approximately 4.1%. The ends were cut back, 2 bases at V and 1 base at J, with 5 bases in the middle. The V gene's germline CDR1 is MGHDK and CDR2 SYGVNS. The CDR3 has 13 residues.

The sample taken for sequencing was peripheral blood. This TCR came from a man between 65 and 85 years old with active COVID-19. This sequence joins TRBV25-1 and TRBJ1-1; D unclear. CDR3 in DNA: TGTGCCAGCAGTGAACTGTCGAACACTGAAGCTTTCTTT. Encoded protein: CASSELSNTEAFF.